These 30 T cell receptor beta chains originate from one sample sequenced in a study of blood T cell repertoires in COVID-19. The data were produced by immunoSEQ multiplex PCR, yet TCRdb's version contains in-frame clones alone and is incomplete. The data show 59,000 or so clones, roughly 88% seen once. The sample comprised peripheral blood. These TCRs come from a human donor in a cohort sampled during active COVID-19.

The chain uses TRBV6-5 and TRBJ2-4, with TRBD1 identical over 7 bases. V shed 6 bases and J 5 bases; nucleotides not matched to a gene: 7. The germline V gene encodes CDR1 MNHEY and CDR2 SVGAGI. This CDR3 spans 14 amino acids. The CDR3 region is CASRRQGGENIQYF. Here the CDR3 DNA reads TGTGCCAGCAGGAGACAGGGTGGGGAAAACATTCAGTACTTC.

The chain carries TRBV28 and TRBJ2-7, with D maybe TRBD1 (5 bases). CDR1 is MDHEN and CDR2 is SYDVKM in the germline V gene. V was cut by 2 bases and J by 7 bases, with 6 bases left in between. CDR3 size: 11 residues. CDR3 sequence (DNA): TGTGCCAGCAGTTTAAAGGGGGAGCAGTACTTC. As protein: CASSLKGEQYF.

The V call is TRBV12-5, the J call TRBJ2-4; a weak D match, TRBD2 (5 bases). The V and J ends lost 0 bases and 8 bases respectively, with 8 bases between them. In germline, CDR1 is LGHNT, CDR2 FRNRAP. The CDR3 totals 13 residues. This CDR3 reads CASGLVAGDIQYF. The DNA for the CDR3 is TGTGCTAGTGGTTTGGTAGCCGGGGACATTCAGTACTTC.

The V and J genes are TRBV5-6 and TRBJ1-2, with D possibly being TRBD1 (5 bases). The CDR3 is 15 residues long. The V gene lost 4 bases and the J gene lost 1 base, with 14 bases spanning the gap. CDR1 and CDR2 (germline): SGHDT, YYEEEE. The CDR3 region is CASSRRGEDNYGYTF. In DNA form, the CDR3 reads TGTGCCAGCAGCCGCCGGGGGGAGGATAACTATGGCTACACCTTC.

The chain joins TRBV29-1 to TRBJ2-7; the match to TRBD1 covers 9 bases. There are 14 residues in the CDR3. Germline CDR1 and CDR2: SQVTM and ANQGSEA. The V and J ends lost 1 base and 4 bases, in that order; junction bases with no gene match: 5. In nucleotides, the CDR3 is TGCAGCGTTGAAGGGGGACAGGGTGGTTACGAGCAGTACTTC. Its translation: CSVEGGQGGYEQYF.

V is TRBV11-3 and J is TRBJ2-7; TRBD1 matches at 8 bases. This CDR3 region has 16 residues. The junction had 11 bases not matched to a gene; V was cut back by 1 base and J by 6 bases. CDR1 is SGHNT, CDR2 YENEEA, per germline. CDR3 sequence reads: CASSLGHSQGVAEQYF. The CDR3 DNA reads TGTGCCAGCAGCTTAGGTCATTCACAGGGGGTGGCCGAGCAGTACTTC.

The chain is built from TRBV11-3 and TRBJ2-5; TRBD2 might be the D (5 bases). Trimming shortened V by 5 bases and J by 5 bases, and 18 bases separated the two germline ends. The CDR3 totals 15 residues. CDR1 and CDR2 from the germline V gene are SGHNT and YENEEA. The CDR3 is CASSPSSGPGETQYF. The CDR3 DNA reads TGTGCCAGCAGCCCCTCCTCCGGACCGGGGGAGACCCAGTACTTC.

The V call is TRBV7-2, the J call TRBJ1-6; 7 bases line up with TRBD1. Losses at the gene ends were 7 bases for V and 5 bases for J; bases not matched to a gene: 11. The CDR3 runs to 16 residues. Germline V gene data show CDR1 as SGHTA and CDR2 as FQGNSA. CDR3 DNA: TGTGCCAGCACCCCACGGGGCAGGGGGAATAATTCACCCCTCCACTTT. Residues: CASTPRGRGNNSPLHF.

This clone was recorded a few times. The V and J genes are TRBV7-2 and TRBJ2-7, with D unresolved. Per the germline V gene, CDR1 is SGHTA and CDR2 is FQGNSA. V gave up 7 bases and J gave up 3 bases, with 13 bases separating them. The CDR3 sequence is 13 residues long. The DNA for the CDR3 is TGTGCCAGCATGAGAGAGATCGGCTACGAGCAGTACTTC. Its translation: CASMREIGYEQYF.

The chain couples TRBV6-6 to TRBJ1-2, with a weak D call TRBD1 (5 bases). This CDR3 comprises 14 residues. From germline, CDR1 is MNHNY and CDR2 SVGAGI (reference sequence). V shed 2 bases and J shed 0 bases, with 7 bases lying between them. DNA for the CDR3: TGTGCCAGCAGTTACAGGGGCACTAACTATGGCTACACCTTC. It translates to CASSYRGTNYGYTF.

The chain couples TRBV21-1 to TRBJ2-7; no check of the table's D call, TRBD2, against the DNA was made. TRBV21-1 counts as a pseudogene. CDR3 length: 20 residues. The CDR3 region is CASSKDSGLAGGRNSYEQYF. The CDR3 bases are TGTGCCAGCAGCAAAGATTCCGGGCTAGCGGGAGGGCGGAACTCCTACGAGCAGTACTTC.

For the CDR3, the DNA is TGTGCCACCAGTGATTCCGGGACATTGAACACCGGGGAGCTGTTTTTT. Its translation: CATSDSGTLNTGELFF. The J gene is TRBJ2-2, the V gene TRBV24-1; the D gene is possibly TRBD1 (6 bases). V was pared by 2 bases and J by 1 base, with 10 bases between. The CDR3 totals 16 residues. Germline lookup yields CDR1 KGHDR and CDR2 SFDVKD.

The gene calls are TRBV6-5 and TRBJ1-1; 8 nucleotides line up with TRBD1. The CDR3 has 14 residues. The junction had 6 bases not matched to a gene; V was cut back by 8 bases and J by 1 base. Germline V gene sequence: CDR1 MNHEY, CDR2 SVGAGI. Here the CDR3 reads CASGRTGPNTEAFF. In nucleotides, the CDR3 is TGTGCCAGCGGACGGACAGGGCCGAACACTGAAGCTTTCTTT.

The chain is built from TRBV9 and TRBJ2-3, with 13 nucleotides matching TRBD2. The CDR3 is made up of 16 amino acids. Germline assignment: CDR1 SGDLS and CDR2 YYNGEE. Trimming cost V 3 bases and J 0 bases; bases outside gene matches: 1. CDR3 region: CASSELAGGSTDTQYF. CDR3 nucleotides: TGTGCCAGCAGCGAACTAGCGGGAGGGAGCACAGATACGCAGTATTTT.

Written as DNA, the CDR3 is TGCAGCGTCGCCCTAGGTCTAGCGGGAGGTAGTAAGTTCTTC. Its translation: CSVALGLAGGSKFF. The V gene is TRBV29-1, the J gene TRBJ2-1; 11 nucleotides agree with TRBD2. From germline, CDR1 is SQVTM and CDR2 ANQGSEA. This CDR3 has 14 amino acids. The J segment lost 14 bases and the V segment lost 6 bases, leaving 15 bases of the junction unmatched.

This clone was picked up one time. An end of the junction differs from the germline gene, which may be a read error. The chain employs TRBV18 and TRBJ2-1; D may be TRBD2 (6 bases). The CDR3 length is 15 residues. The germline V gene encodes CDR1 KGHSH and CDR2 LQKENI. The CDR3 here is CASSSPGLQYNEQFF. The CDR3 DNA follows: TGTGCCAGCTCATCACCGGGACTGCAATACAATGAGCAGTTCTTC.

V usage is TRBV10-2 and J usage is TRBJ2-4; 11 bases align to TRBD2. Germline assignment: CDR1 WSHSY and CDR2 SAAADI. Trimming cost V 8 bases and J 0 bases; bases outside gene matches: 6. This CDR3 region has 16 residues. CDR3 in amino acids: CASGTSGALAKNIQYF. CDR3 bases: TGCGCCAGCGGGACTAGCGGAGCCCTAGCCAAAAACATTCAGTACTTC.

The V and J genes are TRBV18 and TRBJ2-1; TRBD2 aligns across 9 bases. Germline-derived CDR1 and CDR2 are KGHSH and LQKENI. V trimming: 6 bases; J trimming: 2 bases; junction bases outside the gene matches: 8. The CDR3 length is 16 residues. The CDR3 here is CASSPASGATYNEQFF. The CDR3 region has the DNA TGTGCCAGCTCTCCGGCTAGCGGGGCTACCTACAATGAGCAGTTCTTC. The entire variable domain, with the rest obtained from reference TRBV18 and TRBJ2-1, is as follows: NAGVMQNPRHLVRRRGQEARLRCSPMKGHSHVYWYRQLPEEGLKFMVYLQKENIIDESGMPKERFSAEFPKEGPSILRIQQVVRGDSAAYFCASSPASGATYNEQFFGPGTRLTVL.

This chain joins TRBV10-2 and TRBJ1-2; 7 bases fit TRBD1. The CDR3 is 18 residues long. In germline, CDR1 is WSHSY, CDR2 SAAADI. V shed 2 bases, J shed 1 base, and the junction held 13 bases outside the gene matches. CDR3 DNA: TGCGCCAGCAGTGAGCGGGGACAGAAGAGCAGGGTTAACTATGGCTACACCTTC. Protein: CASSERGQKSRVNYGYTF.

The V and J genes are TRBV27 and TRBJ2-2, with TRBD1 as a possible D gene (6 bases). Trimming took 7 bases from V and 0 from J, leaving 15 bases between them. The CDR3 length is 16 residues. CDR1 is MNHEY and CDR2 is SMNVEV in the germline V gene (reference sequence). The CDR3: CASTRVGQSNTGELFF. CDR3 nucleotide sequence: TGTGCCAGCACTCGGGTTGGACAGTCGAACACCGGGGAGCTGTTTTTT.

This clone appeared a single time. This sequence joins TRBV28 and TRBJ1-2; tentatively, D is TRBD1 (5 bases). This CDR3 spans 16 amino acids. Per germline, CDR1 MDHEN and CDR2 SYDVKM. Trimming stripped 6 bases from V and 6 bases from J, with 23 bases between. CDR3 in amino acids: CASSRHLPSGGNGYTF. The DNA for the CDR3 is TGTGCCAGCAGCCGACACCTACCGAGCGGGGGGAATGGCTACACCTTC.

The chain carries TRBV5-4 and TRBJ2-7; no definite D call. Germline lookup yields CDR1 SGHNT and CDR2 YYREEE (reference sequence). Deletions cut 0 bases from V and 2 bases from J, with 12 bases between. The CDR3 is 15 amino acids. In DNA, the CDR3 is TGTGCCAGCAGCTTGGCCCCAGCGCCGGCCTACGAGCAGTACTTC. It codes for CASSLAPAPAYEQYF. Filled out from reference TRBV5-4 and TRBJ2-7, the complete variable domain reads ETGVTQSPTHLIKTRGQQVTLRCSSQSGHNTVSWYQQALGQGPQFIFQYYREEENGRGNFPPRFSGLQFPNYSSELNVNALELDDSALYLCASSLAPAPAYEQYFGPGTRLTVT.

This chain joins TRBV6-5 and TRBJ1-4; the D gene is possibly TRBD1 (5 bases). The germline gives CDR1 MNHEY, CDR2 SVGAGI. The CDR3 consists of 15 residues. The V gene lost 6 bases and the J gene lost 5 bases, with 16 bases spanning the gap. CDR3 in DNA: TGTGCCAGCAGGTGGGGGAGGCCAGGGAATGAAAAACTGTTTTTT. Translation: CASRWGRPGNEKLFF.

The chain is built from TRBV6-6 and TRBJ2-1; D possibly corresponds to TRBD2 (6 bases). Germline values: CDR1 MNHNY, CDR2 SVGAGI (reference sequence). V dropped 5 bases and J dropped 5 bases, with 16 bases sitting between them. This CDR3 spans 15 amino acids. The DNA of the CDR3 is TGTGCCAGCAGTATCGGAGGGGCGGGCAACAATGAGCAGTTCTTC. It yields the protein CASSIGGAGNNEQFF.

The CDR3 coding sequence is TGTGCCAGCAGGAGAGACCGGACTAGCGGCTACGAGCAGTACTTC. Its translation: CASRRDRTSGYEQYF. This chain links TRBV27 with TRBJ2-7, with 10 bases identical to TRBD2. The CDR3 is 15 amino acids. V gave up 6 bases and J gave up 3 bases; unmatched junction bases: 8. CDR1 MNHEY and CDR2 SMNVEV come from the germline V gene (reference sequence).

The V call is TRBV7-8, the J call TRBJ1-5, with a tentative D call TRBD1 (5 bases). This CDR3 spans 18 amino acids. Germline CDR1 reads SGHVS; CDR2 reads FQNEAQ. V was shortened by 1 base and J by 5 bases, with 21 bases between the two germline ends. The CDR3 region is CASSLDFERTQRDQPQHF. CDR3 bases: TGTGCCAGCAGCTTAGATTTCGAAAGGACACAAAGGGATCAGCCCCAGCATTTT.

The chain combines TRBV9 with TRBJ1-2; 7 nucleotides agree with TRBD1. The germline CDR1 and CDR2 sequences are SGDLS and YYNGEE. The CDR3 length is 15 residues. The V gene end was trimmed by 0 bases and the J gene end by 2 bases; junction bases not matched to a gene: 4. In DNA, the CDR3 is TGTGCCAGCAGCGTAGGGACAGGACTGAACTATGGCTACACCTTC. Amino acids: CASSVGTGLNYGYTF.

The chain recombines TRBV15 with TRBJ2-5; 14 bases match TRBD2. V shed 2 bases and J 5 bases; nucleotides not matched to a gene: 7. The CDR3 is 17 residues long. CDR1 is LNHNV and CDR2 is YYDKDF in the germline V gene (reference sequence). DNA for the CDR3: TGTGCCACCAGCAGATATCCGGGACTAGCGGGAGTTGAGACCCAGTACTTC. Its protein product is CATSRYPGLAGVETQYF. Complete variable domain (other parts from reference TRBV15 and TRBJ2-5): DAMVIQNPRYQVTQFGKPVTLSCSQTLNHNVMYWYQQKSSQAPKLLFHYYDKDFNNEADTPDNFQSRRPNTSFCFLDIRSPGLGDTAMYLCATSRYPGLAGVETQYFGPGTRLLVL.

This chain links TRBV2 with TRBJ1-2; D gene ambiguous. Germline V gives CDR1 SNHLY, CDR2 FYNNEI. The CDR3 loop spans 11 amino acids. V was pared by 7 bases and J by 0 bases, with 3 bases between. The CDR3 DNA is TGTGCCAGCAACTCTAACTATGGCTACACCTTC. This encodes CASNSNYGYTF.

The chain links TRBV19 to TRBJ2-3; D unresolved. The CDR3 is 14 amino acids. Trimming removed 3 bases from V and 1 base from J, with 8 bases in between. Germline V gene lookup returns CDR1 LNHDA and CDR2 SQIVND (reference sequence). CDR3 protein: CASSMYTRTDTQYF. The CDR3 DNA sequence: TGTGCCAGTAGTATGTACACCCGCACAGATACGCAGTATTTT.